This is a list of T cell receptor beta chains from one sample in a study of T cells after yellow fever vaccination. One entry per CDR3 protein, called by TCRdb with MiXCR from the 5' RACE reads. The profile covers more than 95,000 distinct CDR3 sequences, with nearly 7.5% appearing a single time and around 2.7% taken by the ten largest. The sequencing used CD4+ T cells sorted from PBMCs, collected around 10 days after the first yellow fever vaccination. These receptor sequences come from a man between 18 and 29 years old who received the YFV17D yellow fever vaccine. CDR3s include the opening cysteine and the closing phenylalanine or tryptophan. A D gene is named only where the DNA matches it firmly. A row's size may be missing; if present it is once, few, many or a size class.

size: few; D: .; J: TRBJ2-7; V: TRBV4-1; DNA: TGCGCCAGCAGCCAAGTTCAGGGCGGTTGGGAGCAGTACTTC; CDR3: CASSQVQGGWEQYF
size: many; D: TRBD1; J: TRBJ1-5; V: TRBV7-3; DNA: TGTGCCAGCAGCTCTCCAACAGGGGATAGCAATCAGCCCCAGCATTTT; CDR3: CASSSPTGDSNQPQHF
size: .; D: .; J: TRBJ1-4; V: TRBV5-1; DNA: TGCGCCAGCAGCGCACAACCAGGGAATCCAGGTGAAAAACTGTTTTTT; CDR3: CASSAQPGNPGEKLFF
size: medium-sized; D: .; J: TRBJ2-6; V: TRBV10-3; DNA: TGTGCCATCAGTGAGCCTAGGGCAGGGTTCGTCCTGACTTTC; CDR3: CAISEPRAGFVLTF
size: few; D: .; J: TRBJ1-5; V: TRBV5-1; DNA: TGCGCCAGCAGCTTGGATGCCCTTAGCCAGCCCCAGCATTTT; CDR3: CASSLDALSQPQHF
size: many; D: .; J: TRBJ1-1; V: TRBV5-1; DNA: TGCGCCAGCAGCTTGGGCTTCGTTGTGAACACTGAAGCTTTCTTT; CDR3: CASSLGFVVNTEAFF
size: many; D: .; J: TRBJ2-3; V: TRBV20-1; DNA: TGCAGTGCTAGTCCTAGCACAGATACGCAGTATTTT; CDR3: CSASPSTDTQYF
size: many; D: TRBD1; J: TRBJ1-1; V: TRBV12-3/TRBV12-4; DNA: TGTGCCAGCAGCAGCAAGGGGGGACAGGGGCCTTCGAAAGCTTTCTTT; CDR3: CASSSKGGQGPSKAFF
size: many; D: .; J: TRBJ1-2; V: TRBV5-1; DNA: TGCGCCAGCAGCTTGACCATTCAAGACTATGGCTACACCTTC; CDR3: CASSLTIQDYGYTF
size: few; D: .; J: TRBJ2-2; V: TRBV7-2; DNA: TGTGCCAGCAGCTTACAGGTTCGGGAGCTGTTTTTT; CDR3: CASSLQVRELFF
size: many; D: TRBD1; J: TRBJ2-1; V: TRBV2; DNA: TGTGCCAGCAGTGGCCCCCCCGGGACAGGGGAAGCCCCTTACAATGAGCAGTTCTTC; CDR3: CASSGPPGTGEAPYNEQFF
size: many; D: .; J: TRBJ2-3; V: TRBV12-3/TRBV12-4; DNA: TGTGCCAGCACCGCAAGTCTGGGTCAGACAGATACGCAGTATTTT; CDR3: CASTASLGQTDTQYF
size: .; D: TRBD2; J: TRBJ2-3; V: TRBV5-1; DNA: TGCGCCAGCAGCCCCGGACTAGCGGGGGATAGCACAGATACGCAGTATTTT; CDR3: CASSPGLAGDSTDTQYF
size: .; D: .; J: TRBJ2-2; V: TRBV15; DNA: TGTGCCACCAGCAGAGATTTATTGGGGGAGCTGTTTTTT; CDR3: CATSRDLLGELFF
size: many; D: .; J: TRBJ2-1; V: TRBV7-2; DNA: TGTGCCAGCAGCTTACAGGGACACCGATACAATGAGCAGTTCTTC; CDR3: CASSLQGHRYNEQFF
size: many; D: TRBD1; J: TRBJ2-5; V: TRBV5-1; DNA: TGCGCCAGCAGCAAGGGACAGGACCAAGAGACCCAGTACTTC; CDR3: CASSKGQDQETQYF
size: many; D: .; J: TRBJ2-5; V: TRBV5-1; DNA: TGCGCCAGCAGCTTACTAGGAGAGACCCAGTACTTC; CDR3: CASSLLGETQYF
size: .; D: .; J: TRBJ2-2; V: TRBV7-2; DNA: TGTGCCAGCACCCAGGGCACTAGCACCGGGGAGCTGTTTTTT; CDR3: CASTQGTSTGELFF
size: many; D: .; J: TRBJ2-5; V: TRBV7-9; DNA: TGTGCCAGCAGCTTCGGGGTATCGCTTGGGACCCAGTACTTC; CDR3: CASSFGVSLGTQYF
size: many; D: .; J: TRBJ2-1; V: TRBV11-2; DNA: TGTGCCAGCAGCTTAGATCCGTTCCTCAATGAGCAGTTCTTC; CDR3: CASSLDPFLNEQFF
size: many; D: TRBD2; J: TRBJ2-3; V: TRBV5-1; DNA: TGCGCCAGCAGCTCTGTACTAGCGGGGGGTTCAGATACGCAGTATTTT; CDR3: CASSSVLAGGSDTQYF
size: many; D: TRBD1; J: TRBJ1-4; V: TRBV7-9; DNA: TGTGCCATACAGGGGGCGCTTTTGGAAAAACTGTTTTTT; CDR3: CAIQGALLEKLFF
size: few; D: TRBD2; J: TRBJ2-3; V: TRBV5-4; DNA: TGTGCCAGCAGCTTGTTCGGGGCGGGGGGGCCAACAGATACGCAGTATTTT; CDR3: CASSLFGAGGPTDTQYF
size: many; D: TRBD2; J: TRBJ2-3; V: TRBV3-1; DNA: TGTGCCAGCAGCCAAGGCCTAGCGGGCACAGATACGCAGTATTTT; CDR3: CASSQGLAGTDTQYF
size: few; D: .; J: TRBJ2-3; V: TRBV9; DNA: TGTGCCAGCAGCCCAGGATGGGGGGCCGGCACAGATACGCAGTATTTT; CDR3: CASSPGWGAGTDTQYF
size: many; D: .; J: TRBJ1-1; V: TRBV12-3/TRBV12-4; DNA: TGTGCCAGCAGTTCGGGTCCTTCGAGGAACACTGAAGCTTTCTTT; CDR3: CASSSGPSRNTEAFF
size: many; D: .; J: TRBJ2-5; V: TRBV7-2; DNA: TGTGCCAGCAGCTTATTCGGGCAGCAAGAGACCCAGTACTTC; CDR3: CASSLFGQQETQYF
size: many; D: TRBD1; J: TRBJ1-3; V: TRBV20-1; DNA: TGCAGTGCTAGAGACCGACAGGGCCCTGGAAACACCATATATTTT; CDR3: CSARDRQGPGNTIYF
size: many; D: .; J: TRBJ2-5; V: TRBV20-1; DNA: TGCAGTGCCCGCCATCCAATGGGGGGAGAGACCCAGTACTTC; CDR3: CSARHPMGGETQYF
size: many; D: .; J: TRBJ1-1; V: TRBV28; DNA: TGTGCCAGCAGTGCCTCACTTGGGGGGCAGTTGAACACTGAAGCTTTCTTT; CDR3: CASSASLGGQLNTEAFF
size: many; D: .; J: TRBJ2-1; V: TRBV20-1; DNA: TGCAGTGCTAGAGATGGAAGAGGGGCCTATGAGCAGTTCTTC; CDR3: CSARDGRGAYEQFF
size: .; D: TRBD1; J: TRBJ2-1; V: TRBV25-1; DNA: TGTGCCAGCAGGAGGGGACAGACAAGGGGCCACAATGAGCAGTTCTTC; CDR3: CASRRGQTRGHNEQFF
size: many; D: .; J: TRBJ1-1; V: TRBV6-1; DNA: TGTGCCAGCAATCAACTCACAGGGAGAGCCGAAGCTTTCTTT; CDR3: CASNQLTGRAEAFF
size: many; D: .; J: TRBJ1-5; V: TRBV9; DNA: TGTGCCAGCTCCAAGGGGGTGAGGAATCAGCCCCAGCATTTT; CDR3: CASSKGVRNQPQHF
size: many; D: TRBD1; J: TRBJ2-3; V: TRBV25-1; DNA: TGTGCCAGCAGTGTTTTAACAGGGGGCCCCACAGATACGCAGTATTTT; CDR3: CASSVLTGGPTDTQYF
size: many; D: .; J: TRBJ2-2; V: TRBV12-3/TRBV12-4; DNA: TGTGCCAGCAGTTTCCAGAAAAACACCGGGGAGCTGTTTTTT; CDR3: CASSFQKNTGELFF
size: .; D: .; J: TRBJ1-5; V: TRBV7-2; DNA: TGTGCCAGCAGCTTATTTCAGGGGCCCCAGCATTTT; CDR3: CASSLFQGPQHF
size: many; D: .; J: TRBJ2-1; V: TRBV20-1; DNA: TGCAGTGCTAGAGATGCACAGGGTTACAATGAGCAGTTCTTC; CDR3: CSARDAQGYNEQFF
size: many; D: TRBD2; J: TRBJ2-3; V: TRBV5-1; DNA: TGCGCCAGCAGCTTGGCCCCTCGGGGGGGCCGGGTAGATACGCAGTATTTT; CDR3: CASSLAPRGGRVDTQYF
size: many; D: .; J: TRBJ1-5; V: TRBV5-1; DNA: TGCGCCAGCAGCTTGGAGGGGGGGGACCAGCCCCAGCATTTT; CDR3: CASSLEGGDQPQHF
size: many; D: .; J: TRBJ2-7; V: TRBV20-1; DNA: TGCAGTGCTATTCTAGGGGGAGTATACGAGCAGTACTTC; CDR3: CSAILGGVYEQYF
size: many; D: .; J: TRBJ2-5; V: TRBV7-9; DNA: TGTGCCAGCAGCTTAGGGGGAAAAGAGACCCAGTACTTC; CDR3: CASSLGGKETQYF
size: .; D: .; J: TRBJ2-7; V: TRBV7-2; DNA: TGTGCCAGCAGCTCCCAGGTGGCTAGTAAACCCTACGAGCAGTACTTC; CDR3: CASSSQVASKPYEQYF
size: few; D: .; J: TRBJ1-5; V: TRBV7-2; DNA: TGTGCCAGCAGCTGGGGGGTGGGGGGAGGCAATCAGCCCCAGCATTTT; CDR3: CASSWGVGGGNQPQHF
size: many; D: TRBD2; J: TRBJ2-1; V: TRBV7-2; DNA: TGTGCCAGCAGCCGGCGGGGGGGCCAAAATGAGCAGTTCTTC; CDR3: CASSRRGGQNEQFF
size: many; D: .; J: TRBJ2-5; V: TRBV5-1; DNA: TGCGCCAGCAGCTTAGGGGGGGTCCAAGAGACCCAGTACTTC; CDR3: CASSLGGVQETQYF
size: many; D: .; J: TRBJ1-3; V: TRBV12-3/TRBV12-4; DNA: TGTGCCAGCAGTTTTGCCTCTGGAAACACCATATATTTT; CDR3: CASSFASGNTIYF
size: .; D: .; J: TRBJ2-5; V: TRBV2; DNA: TGTGCCAGCAGTGAACACCAAGAGACCCAGTACTTC; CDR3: CASSEHQETQYF
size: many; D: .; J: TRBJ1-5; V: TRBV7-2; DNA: TGTGCCAGCAGCTTAAAGTATTATAGCAATCAGCCCCAGCATTTT; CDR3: CASSLKYYSNQPQHF
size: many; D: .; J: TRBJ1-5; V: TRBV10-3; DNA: TGTGCCATCAGTGAGGACGAGGGCGCCGGACAGCCCCAGCATTTT; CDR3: CAISEDEGAGQPQHF
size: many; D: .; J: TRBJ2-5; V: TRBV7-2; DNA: TGTGCCAGCAGCTTAATGGGGGCCGTGTACCAAGAGACCCAGTACTTC; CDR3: CASSLMGAVYQETQYF
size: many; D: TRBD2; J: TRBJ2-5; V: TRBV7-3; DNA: TGTGCCAGCAGCTTTAGCGGGGGGGCCGAGACCCAGTACTTC; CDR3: CASSFSGGAETQYF
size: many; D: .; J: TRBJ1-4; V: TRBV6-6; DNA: TGTGCCAGCAGTTACGGTGGCCAGGGCCCAACTAATGAAAAACTGTTTTTT; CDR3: CASSYGGQGPTNEKLFF
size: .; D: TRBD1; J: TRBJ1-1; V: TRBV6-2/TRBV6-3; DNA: TGTGCAACAGTTCCGAGGACAGGGAGAACTGAAGCTTTCTTT; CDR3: CATVPRTGRTEAFF
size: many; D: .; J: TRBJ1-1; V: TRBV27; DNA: TGTGCCAGTAGTCGGGACTACAGGGTAGCGAACACTGAAGCTTTCTTT; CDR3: CASSRDYRVANTEAFF
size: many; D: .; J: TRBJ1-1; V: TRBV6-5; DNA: TGTGCCAGCAAAGATAGGACACAGCTCATGAACACTGAAGCTTTCTTT; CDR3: CASKDRTQLMNTEAFF
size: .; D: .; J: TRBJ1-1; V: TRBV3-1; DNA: TGTACCAGCAGTTTCTCTGGTAGGGGGATGAAGAGGAACACTGAAGCTTTCTTT; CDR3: CTSSFSGRGMKRNTEAFF
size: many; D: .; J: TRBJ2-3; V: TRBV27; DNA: TGTGCCAGCAGTGAGGAAAGACTCAGCACAGATACGCAGTATTTT; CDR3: CASSEERLSTDTQYF
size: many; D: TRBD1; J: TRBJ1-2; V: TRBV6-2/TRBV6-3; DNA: TGTGCCAGCAGTTACTCGGGGACAGCTAACTATGGCTACACCTTC; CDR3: CASSYSGTANYGYTF